Below, 24 T cell receptor beta chains from the same sample are listed, as sequenced in a study of blood T cell repertoires in COVID-19. Only in-frame clones appear in the TCRdb table, and some are missing; sequencing was by immunoSEQ multiplex PCR. This sample has 49,000 or so clones, with 80% to 90% found just once. Specimen: peripheral blood. The receptors shown here come from a woman aged 80 or over with COVID-19, enrolled during active disease.

The rearrangement joins TRBV21-1 to TRBJ2-7; the table's D call, TRBD1, has no DNA check behind it. TRBV21-1 is a pseudogene. The CDR3 length is 17 residues. CDR3 in amino acids: CASSKALLGQRSYEQYF. CDR3 coding DNA: TGTGCCAGCAGCAAAGCGCTGTTAGGACAGAGATCCTACGAGCAGTACTTC.

The chain combines TRBV6-5 with TRBJ2-7; D not resolved. Trimming took off 0 bases at V and 2 bases at J, with 11 bases between the two ends. This CDR3 contains 15 residues. The V gene's germline CDR1 is MNHEY and CDR2 SVGAGI. The chain's CDR3 is CASSYSGDWAYEQYF. The CDR3 nucleotides are TGTGCCAGCAGTTACTCTGGAGACTGGGCCTACGAGCAGTACTTC.

V usage is TRBV7-3 and J usage is TRBJ2-2; TRBD1 might be the D (5 bases). Per germline, CDR1 SGHTA and CDR2 FQGTGA. The CDR3 is 15 residues long. Between the trimmed V and J ends, which lost 5 bases and 3 bases, there was a span of 13 bases. CDR3 loop: CASSPGYFDTGELFF. The CDR3 DNA is TGTGCCAGCAGCCCAGGGTATTTCGACACCGGGGAGCTGTTTTTT.

This chain connects TRBV5-1 to TRBJ1-1; 7 nucleotides align to TRBD1. The CDR3 is 14 residues long. Germline V gene lookup returns CDR1 SGHRS and CDR2 YFSETQ. The V segment lost 4 bases and the J segment 1 base; nucleotides outside the gene matches: 4. CDR3 coding DNA: TGCGCCAGCAGCCCGGGACAGCCGAACACTGAAGCTTTCTTT. Its translation is CASSPGQPNTEAFF.

The CDR3 nucleotides read TGTGCCAGCAGTTTGAGGCAACCTGAAGCTTTCTTT. This translates into CASSLRQPEAFF. This chain connects TRBV28 to TRBJ1-1; D remains ambiguous. From germline, CDR1 is MDHEN and CDR2 SYDVKM. Trimming shortened V by 3 bases and J by 6 bases, and 8 bases separated the two germline ends. CDR3 length equals 12 residues.

In this sample, this clone turned up once. The gene calls are TRBV12-3 or TRBV12-4 and TRBJ2-1; D is possibly TRBD2 (6 bases). V shed 6 bases and J shed 3 bases, with 9 bases lying between them. The CDR3 covers 13 residues. As DNA, the CDR3 is TGTGCCAGCAGCGGAGGGGACTACAATGAGCAGTTCTTC. Translation: CASSGGDYNEQFF.

This chain joins TRBV6-5 and TRBJ1-1; 8 bases map to TRBD1. The CDR3 covers 14 residues. CDR1 MNHEY and CDR2 SVGAGI come from the germline V gene. V lost 10 bases and J lost 0; bases outside the gene matches: 7. CDR3 nucleotides: TGTGCCACTTGGGACAGGAGGATGAACACTGAAGCTTTCTTT. Translated, it gives CATWDRRMNTEAFF.

The rearrangement uses TRBV5-8 and TRBJ1-1; D might be TRBD1 (5 bases). CDR3 size: 15 residues. Trimming pared 2 bases from V and 2 bases from J, leaving 13 bases between. From germline, CDR1 is SGHTS and CDR2 YDEGEE. This CDR3 is CASSLNPQGNTEAFF. The CDR3 bases are TGTGCCAGCAGCTTAAATCCCCAGGGAAACACTGAAGCTTTCTTT.

The chain couples TRBV7-3 to TRBJ2-1, with D maybe TRBD1 (6 bases). The CDR3 extends over 15 amino acids. V was shortened by 5 bases and J by 9 bases, with 20 bases between the two germline ends. The V gene's germline CDR1 is SGHTA and CDR2 FQGTGA. This CDR3 reads CASSLTTTGFSEQFF. The DNA for the CDR3 is TGTGCCAGCAGCCTGACTACGACAGGTTTTAGTGAGCAGTTCTTC.

The chain is built from TRBV6-2 or TRBV6-3 and TRBJ1-2, with D possibly matching TRBD1 (5 bases). This CDR3 is built from 14 residues. Germline V CDR1 and CDR2: MNHEY, SVGEGT. Trimming removed 0 bases from V and 6 bases from J, with 11 bases in between. CDR3 region: CASSYSVQGNGYTF. DNA for the CDR3: TGTGCCAGCAGTTACTCCGTCCAGGGTAATGGCTACACCTTC.

The chain carries TRBV9 and TRBJ2-3; the D is unclear. The V gene lost 4 bases and the J gene lost 2 bases, with 17 bases spanning the gap. Germline V gene sequence: CDR1 SGDLS, CDR2 YYNGEE. The CDR3 covers 16 residues. DNA for the CDR3: TGTGCCAGCAGCCCCTTCTTACACGACACCACAGATACGCAGTATTTT. Protein: CASSPFLHDTTDTQYF.

The chain has TRBV5-1 and TRBJ1-2, with 8 bases fitting TRBD1. V trimming: 4 bases; J trimming: 7 bases; junction bases outside the gene matches: 6. The CDR3 length is 13 residues. Germline values: CDR1 SGHRS, CDR2 YFSETQ. CDR3 bases: TGCGCCAGCAGCGCCGGACAGGGAAGTGGCTACACCTTC. It yields the protein CASSAGQGSGYTF.

V usage is TRBV5-6 and J usage is TRBJ2-7; 7 bases are shared with TRBD1. V shed 5 bases and J 4 bases; nucleotides not matched to a gene: 6. CDR3 length: 13 amino acids. Germline loops: CDR1 SGHDT, CDR2 YYEEEE. The CDR3 DNA is TGTGCCAGCAGGCCACTACAGGGGTACGAGCAGTACTTC. It translates to CASRPLQGYEQYF.

This clone was counted a single time. This rearrangement joins TRBV15 to TRBJ1-2, with D unclear. V was clipped by 3 bases and J by 3 bases, with 17 bases between them. The CDR3 extends over 16 amino acids. CDR1 and CDR2 (germline): LNHNV, YYDKDF (reference sequence). The CDR3 DNA follows: TGTGCCACCAGCAGCTTGGCCAGAGGGAGCTACTATGGCTACACCTTC. This encodes CATSSLARGSYYGYTF.

The CDR3 reads CASSQTGARNEQFF. In DNA, the CDR3 is TGTGCCAGCTCACAGACAGGGGCGAGGAATGAGCAGTTCTTC. This chain connects TRBV18 to TRBJ2-1; TRBD1 matches at 8 bases. The CDR3 length is 14 residues. V was clipped by 4 bases and J by 7 bases; unmatched bases: 6. Germline lookup yields CDR1 KGHSH and CDR2 LQKENI.

The chain has TRBV10-2 and TRBJ2-2; 11 nucleotides align to TRBD2. V lost 9 bases, J lost 3 bases, and 6 bases stayed unmatched. This CDR3 has 15 amino acids. Germline values: CDR1 WSHSY, CDR2 SAAADI. The chain's CDR3 is CASQPGLADTGELFF. CDR3 in DNA: TGCGCCAGTCAGCCGGGACTAGCGGACACCGGGGAGCTGTTTTTT.

The chain employs TRBV6-6 and TRBJ1-1; 8 bases fit TRBD1. The CDR3 is made up of 15 amino acids. Germline V lookup: CDR1 MNHNY, CDR2 SVGAGI (reference sequence). J gave up 5 bases and V 2 bases, and 7 bases lay outside the gene matches. As DNA, the CDR3 is TGTGCCAGCAGTTACCCTGGACAGGGATTTACTGAAGCTTTCTTT. Translated, it gives CASSYPGQGFTEAFF.

The rearrangement links TRBV27 to TRBJ2-1; 13 bases are a match to TRBD2. Germline loops: CDR1 MNHEY, CDR2 SMNVEV (reference sequence). V was clipped by 6 bases and J by 7 bases; unmatched bases: 9. This CDR3 is 16 amino acids long. Here the CDR3 DNA reads TGTGCCAGCAGCCCACGACTAGCGGGGGGTGCAAATGAGCAGTTCTTC. Translation gives CASSPRLAGGANEQFF.

This chain connects TRBV11-1 to TRBJ1-1; perhaps TRBD1 as D (6 bases). There are 15 residues in the CDR3. From germline, CDR1 is SGHAT and CDR2 FQDESV (reference sequence). V lost 5 bases and J lost 3, with 16 bases in between. CDR3 sequence reads: CASSRRGLPDTEAFF. The CDR3 DNA follows: TGTGCCAGCAGCCGAAGGGGGTTACCGGACACTGAAGCTTTCTTT.

CDR3 sequence reads: CASSPPGRRHYEQYF. The CDR3 DNA sequence: TGCGCCAGCAGTCCCCCTGGGAGGAGACACTACGAGCAGTACTTC. The chain links TRBV23-1 to TRBJ2-7; D possibly corresponds to TRBD2 (6 bases). TRBV23-1 counts as an open reading frame of uncertain function. V was pared by 4 bases and J by 3 bases, with 16 bases between. The CDR3 is made up of 15 amino acids.

V usage is TRBV2 and J usage is TRBJ2-1; D call uncertain. V was trimmed by 3 bases and J by 8 bases, leaving 14 bases between them. This CDR3 has 14 residues. Germline values: CDR1 SNHLY, CDR2 FYNNEI. The CDR3 here is CASSDIRPADEQFF. The CDR3 DNA reads TGTGCCAGCAGTGACATCCGGCCCGCGGATGAGCAGTTCTTC.

V is TRBV7-2 and J is TRBJ2-1; 7 nucleotides align to TRBD1. Looked up from germline, CDR1 is SGHTA and CDR2 is FQGNSA. The CDR3 runs 15 residues. Losses at the gene ends were 1 base for V and 3 bases for J; bases not matched to a gene: 3. The CDR3 loop reads CASSLDQGVYNEQFF. In nucleotides, the CDR3 is TGTGCCAGCAGCTTAGATCAGGGGGTCTACAATGAGCAGTTCTTC. The whole variable domain, filled in from reference TRBV7-2 and TRBJ2-1, reads GAGVSQSPSNKVTEKGKDVELRCDPISGHTALYWYRQSLGQGLEFLIYFQGNSAPDKSGLPSDRFSAERTGGSVSTLTIQRTQQEDSAVYLCASSLDQGVYNEQFFGPGTRLTVL.

The chain joins TRBV29-1 to TRBJ1-2, with TRBD1 matching over 11 bases. There are 15 residues in the CDR3. Looked up from germline, CDR1 is SQVTM and CDR2 is ANQGSEA. Trimming took 6 bases from V and 2 from J; bases not matched to a gene: 8. CDR3 sequence (DNA): TGCAGCGTCCCGGGACAGGGGGAATGGAACTATGGCTACACCTTC. Its translation: CSVPGQGEWNYGYTF.

This chain links TRBV29-1 with TRBJ1-1; no clear D gene. The CDR3 has 11 residues. Germline V CDR1 and CDR2: SQVTM, ANQGSEA. Trimming removed 6 bases from V and 5 bases from J, with 10 bases in between. The chain's CDR3 is CSVIPGTEAFF. The CDR3 DNA is TGCAGCGTAATCCCGGGGACTGAAGCTTTCTTT.